This T cell receptor beta chain was identified in a study of technical replicates of blood from several donors (dated by TCRdb to about 2017). Turning to this clone: Its antigen is not yet known. No clone much larger than this one lies a single base away; base qualities are absent.

From the cysteine through the phenylalanine, the CDR3 covers 15 amino acids. Kept here is only the CDR3 DNA, which spans 45 bases and is read in frame from base 1. The germline V gene (reference sequence) yields LNHDA for CDR1 and SQIVND for CDR2. V and J are truncated by 3 bases and 1 base respectively, leaving an intervening sequence of 9 bases. The library was generated by the immunoSEQ multiplex PCR assay. What TCRdb holds here is the immuneACCESS table cut down to in-frame rearrangements. Part of the clones is not present; checked against another copy, under half of the missing clones reflect an unresolved V gene, and the others are unexplained. The table for this sample lists fewer than 90,000 clones; 94% of them were counted only once. The ten largest make up 0.25% of the sample.

This chain joins TRBV19 to TRBJ2-2, with a weak D call of TRBD2 (5 bases match). The TCR originated in a human donor in good health. The sequenced sample was T cells isolated from PBMCs. The nucleotide sequence reads TGTGCCAGTAGTATCATTCGGGGGAACACCGGGGAGCTGTTTTTT. Its coded protein is CASSIIRGNTGELFF.